This TCR beta chain was identified in a study of blood T cell repertoires in COVID-19. This CDR3 comprises 16 residues. Trimming removed 6 bases from V and 0 bases from J; junction bases left unmatched: 7. The germline CDR1 and CDR2 sequences are SGHTA and FQGNSA. Measured with immunoSEQ multiplex PCR; TCRdb has only the in-frame clones, and not every one. The table includes about 210,000 clones, 75% to 90% detected once. The chain is built from TRBV7-2 and TRBJ2-2, with 7 bases fitting TRBD2. The sequence was obtained from a middle-aged man with acute or convalescent COVID-19. Sequenced sample: peripheral blood. The CDR3 bases are TGTGCCAGCAGGCAAAGCGGGACCGCGAACACCGGGGAGCTGTTTTTT. Translated, it gives CASRQSGTANTGELFF.